This T cell receptor beta chain appears in the sequencing data of a study of blood T cell repertoires in COVID-19. The wider study: Italy, Spain and the United States were the sources of the convalescent and acute COVID-19 samples.

Participants, 18 to 89 years old, spanned some 23 US areas. Participant reports of clinical history set cohort assignment. Up to 2 weeks before entering the study, exposed participants had met a COVID-19 case. Produced via immunoSEQ multiplex PCR; TCRdb's table is partial and in-frame only. Counted here are roughly 200,000 clones, 84% occurring once; the ten biggest clones make up under 4%. The CDR3 spans 19 residues. Per germline, CDR1 SGHAT and CDR2 FQNNGV. Trimming shortened V by 0 bases and J by 0 bases, and 15 bases separated the two germline ends. The clonotype originates from a woman in her thirties who had been exposed to COVID-19. This rearrangement joins TRBV11-2 to TRBJ1-6, with D tentatively TRBD1 (5 bases). Sequenced: PBMCs or T cells enriched from blood (not recorded which). CDR3 sequence: CASSLEGQGRSSYNSPLHF. The CDR3 DNA is TGTGCCAGCAGCTTAGAAGGGCAGGGCCGGAGCTCCTATAATTCACCCCTCCACTTT.